This TCR beta chain was captured in a study of T-cell memory formation after mild COVID-19. Study-wide background: TCR clusters were mostly confined to one donor each.

This clonotype was counted between two and nine times. TCRdb re-called the 5' RACE reads through MiXCR, storing one row per CDR3 protein. The repertoire holds 550,000 to 600,000 distinct CDR3 sequences, with less than 25% as singletons. The CDR3 covers 16 residues. V lost 0 bases, J lost 4 bases, and 13 bases lay in between. In germline, CDR1 is LGHNA, CDR2 YSLEER. The V gene is TRBV4-3, the J gene TRBJ1-5, with no clear D. The source is an adult woman who had mild COVID-19 (a few samples of this study predate the infection). Cell type and time point are not known. What was sequenced was PBMCs or a T cell subset sorted from them (not recorded which). The CDR3, as DNA: TGCGCCAGCAGCCAAGATCGGGGTGTCCCAAATCAGCCCCAGCATTTT. This sequence encodes CASSQDRGVPNQPQHF.